Listed below are T cell receptor beta chains from one sample, sequenced in a study of CXCR3-negative and CXCR3-positive naive CD8 T cells. TCRdb re-called the 5' RACE reads and shows each CDR3 protein once, DNA omitted. This sample's table reports 100,000 to 150,000 distinct CDR3 sequences. The sample consisted of naive CXCR3+ CD8+ T cells from blood. These receptor sequences come from a human donor in good health. Some clones in this sample may be carry-over from other donors' samples. The CDR3 runs from the conserved cysteine through the conserved F or W.

j_gene | v_gene | CDR3aa
TRBJ2-7 | TRBV27 | CASSLGVLYEQYF
TRBJ2-7 | TRBV5-1 | CASSEDRVLYYEQYF
TRBJ2-3 | TRBV11-2 | CASRREHVLDTQYF
TRBJ2-1 | TRBV6-5 | CASSYSDRDGYNEQFF
TRBJ2-7 | TRBV29-1 | CSGGQGAYEQYF
TRBJ2-7 | TRBV29-1 | CSVLAGGYEQYF
TRBJ2-7 | TRBV28 | CASSFFGTSGSFDEQYF
TRBJ2-1 | TRBV5-1 | CASSLAGQGSYNEQFF
TRBJ2-1 | TRBV7-7 | CASSRGGPPYNEQFF
TRBJ2-1 | TRBV7-6 | CASSSPRREGTSYNEQFF
TRBJ2-5 | TRBV15 | CATSREGHRYQETQYF
TRBJ2-7 | TRBV7-2 | CASSPPPGQGHEQYF
TRBJ2-7 | TRBV6-2/TRBV6-3 | CASSTGLLYEQYF
TRBJ2-7 | TRBV7-9 | CASSSILQESSYEQYF
TRBJ1-2 | TRBV20-1 | CSALTPGQLNGYTF
TRBJ2-1 | TRBV20-1 | CSAGDRVYNEQFF
TRBJ2-2 | TRBV29-1 | CSVFKRRTSGRSGELFF
TRBJ2-1 | TRBV6-1 | CASSDRGVVGEQFF
TRBJ2-5 | TRBV20-1 | CSARDLSVGLVLPETQYF
TRBJ2-2 | TRBV29-1 | CSVTTGLELFF
TRBJ2-7 | TRBV15 | CATSPQTGSAYEQYF
TRBJ2-3 | TRBV28 | CASSLVLAGVTDTQYF
TRBJ2-7 | TRBV9 | CASSVGGSHTYEQYF
TRBJ2-7 | TRBV7-9 | CASSLASQGAAYEQYF
TRBJ2-7 | TRBV5-1 | CASSPTQETYEQYF
TRBJ1-1 | TRBV19 | CASSPLGGDTEAFF
TRBJ1-1 | TRBV29-1 | CSVDEGGMNTEAFF
TRBJ2-7 | TRBV20-1 | CSARGQGAHEQYF
TRBJ2-5 | TRBV7-9 | CASSRAGRPQETQYF
TRBJ1-1 | TRBV6-1 | CASSEMGGTEAFF
TRBJ2-1 | TRBV4-3 | CASSQELGGGYNEQFF
TRBJ2-1 | TRBV7-2 | CASSLDALPSSYNEQFF
TRBJ2-1 | TRBV7-3 | CASSPGLIAYNEQFF
TRBJ2-1 | TRBV5-5 | CASSLSGGAKGDEQFF
TRBJ2-3 | TRBV7-9 | CASSPTGPTQYF
TRBJ1-1 | TRBV6-5 | CASSYTESYTEAFF
TRBJ2-1 | TRBV20-1 | CSVHQGNTLNEQFF
TRBJ1-1 | TRBV4-1 | CASSLQEMNTEAFF
TRBJ1-2 | TRBV6-6 | CASAEDSTYFGYTF
TRBJ2-1 | TRBV2 | CASSVVSGGPSPHEQFF
TRBJ2-3 | TRBV7-8 | CASRNLAGYTDTQYF
TRBJ1-2 | TRBV6-5 | CASSYSTGASYGYTF
TRBJ2-4 | TRBV7-9 | CASSTRSKNIQYF
TRBJ2-7 | TRBV4-2 | CASSQEASGAPYEQYF
TRBJ1-2 | TRBV29-1 | CSVEDAGVGGYTF
TRBJ2-5 | TRBV19 | CASKGLAGRETQYF
TRBJ2-7 | TRBV29-1 | CSGTGGYEQYF
TRBJ1-5 | TRBV12-3/TRBV12-4 | CASSPTGLNQPQHF
TRBJ2-5 | TRBV9 | CASSGTGGAGETQYF
TRBJ2-1 | TRBV7-9 | CASRIEVSSGSNEQFF
TRBJ1-5 | TRBV28 | CASSLSGYGNQPQHF
TRBJ2-2 | TRBV27 | CASSYSGGVGTGELFF
TRBJ2-3 | TRBV7-9 | CASSFWSDIVTQYF
TRBJ1-1 | TRBV12-3/TRBV12-4 | CASSLAPGRGGRVTEAFF
TRBJ1-1 | TRBV27 | CASSFGGLSGAFF
TRBJ2-4 | TRBV7-9 | CASSSWGLAGGSESSKNIQYF
TRBJ2-1 | TRBV7-9 | CASSPARGINEQFF